The entry below gives a single T cell receptor beta chain sequence along with its context. Germline V gene lookup returns CDR1 SGHTA and CDR2 FQGNSA. The V and J ends lost 6 bases and 3 bases respectively, with 20 bases between them. The CDR3 sequence is 16 residues long. The sample belongs to a study of blood T cells in healthy people across ages. A second about 6 to 12 cycle PCR used barcoded and J-beta primers. TCRdb re-derived calls from the 5' RACE reads in MiXCR, one entry per CDR3 protein. The table records 1.5 million to 2 million distinct CDR3 sequences, just under 50% of them present only once.

The sequenced sample was blood. The V call is TRBV7-2, the J call TRBJ1-2; perhaps TRBD1 as D (6 bases). The TCR originated in a woman between 40 and 55 years old in good health. The CDR3 sequence is CASRQYADRQDYGYTF. As DNA, the CDR3 is TGTGCCAGCAGACAGTACGCAGACAGGCAGGACTATGGCTACACCTTC.